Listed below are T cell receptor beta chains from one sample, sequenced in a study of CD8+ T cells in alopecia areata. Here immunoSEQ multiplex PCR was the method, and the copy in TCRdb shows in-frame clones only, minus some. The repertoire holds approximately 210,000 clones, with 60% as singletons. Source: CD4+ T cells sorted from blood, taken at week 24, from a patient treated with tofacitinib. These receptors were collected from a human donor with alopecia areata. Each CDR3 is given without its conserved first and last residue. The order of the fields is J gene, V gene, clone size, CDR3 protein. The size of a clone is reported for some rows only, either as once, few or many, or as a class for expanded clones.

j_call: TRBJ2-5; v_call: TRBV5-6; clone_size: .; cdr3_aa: ASSSPRQGGVQETQY
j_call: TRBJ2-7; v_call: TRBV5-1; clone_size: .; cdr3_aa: ASSSRTGSTNEQY
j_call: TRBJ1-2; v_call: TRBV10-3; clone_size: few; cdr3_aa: AIGESQGAWGYT
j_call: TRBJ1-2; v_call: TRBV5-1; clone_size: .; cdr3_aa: ASSLGSWANYGYT
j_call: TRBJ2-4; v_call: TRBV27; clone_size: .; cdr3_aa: ASSPTRAVAKNIQY
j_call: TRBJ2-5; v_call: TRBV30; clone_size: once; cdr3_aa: AWSPPGSGVETQY
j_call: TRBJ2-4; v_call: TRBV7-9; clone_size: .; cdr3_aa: ASSLGDRDQNIQY
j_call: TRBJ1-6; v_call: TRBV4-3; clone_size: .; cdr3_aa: ASSPTGVDSPLH
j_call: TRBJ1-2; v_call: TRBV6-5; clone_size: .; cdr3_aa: ASSYSMWEGDDT
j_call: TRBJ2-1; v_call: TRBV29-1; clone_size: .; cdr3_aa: SGIGQGNEQF
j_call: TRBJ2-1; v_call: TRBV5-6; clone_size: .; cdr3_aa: ASSLQLSSYNEQF
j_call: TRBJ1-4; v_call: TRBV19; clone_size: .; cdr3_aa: ASRLIKGRVNEKLF
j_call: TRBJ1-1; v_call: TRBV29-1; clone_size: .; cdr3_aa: SVTVLTTEAF
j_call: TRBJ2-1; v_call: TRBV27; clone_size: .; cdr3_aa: ASSPRDRIELNEQF
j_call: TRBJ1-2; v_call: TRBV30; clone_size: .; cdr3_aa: AWLNRGNYGYT
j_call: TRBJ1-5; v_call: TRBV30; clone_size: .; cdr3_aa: AWSVGQGNQPQH
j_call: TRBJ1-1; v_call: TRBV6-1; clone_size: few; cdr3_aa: ASKGEAAYTEAF
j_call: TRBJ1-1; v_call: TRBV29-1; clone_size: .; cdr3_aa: SVEDVSGARGTEAF
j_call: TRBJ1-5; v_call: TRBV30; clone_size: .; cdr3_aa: AWGQGSNQPQH
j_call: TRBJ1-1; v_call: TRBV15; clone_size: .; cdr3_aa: ATSVQQQNTEAF